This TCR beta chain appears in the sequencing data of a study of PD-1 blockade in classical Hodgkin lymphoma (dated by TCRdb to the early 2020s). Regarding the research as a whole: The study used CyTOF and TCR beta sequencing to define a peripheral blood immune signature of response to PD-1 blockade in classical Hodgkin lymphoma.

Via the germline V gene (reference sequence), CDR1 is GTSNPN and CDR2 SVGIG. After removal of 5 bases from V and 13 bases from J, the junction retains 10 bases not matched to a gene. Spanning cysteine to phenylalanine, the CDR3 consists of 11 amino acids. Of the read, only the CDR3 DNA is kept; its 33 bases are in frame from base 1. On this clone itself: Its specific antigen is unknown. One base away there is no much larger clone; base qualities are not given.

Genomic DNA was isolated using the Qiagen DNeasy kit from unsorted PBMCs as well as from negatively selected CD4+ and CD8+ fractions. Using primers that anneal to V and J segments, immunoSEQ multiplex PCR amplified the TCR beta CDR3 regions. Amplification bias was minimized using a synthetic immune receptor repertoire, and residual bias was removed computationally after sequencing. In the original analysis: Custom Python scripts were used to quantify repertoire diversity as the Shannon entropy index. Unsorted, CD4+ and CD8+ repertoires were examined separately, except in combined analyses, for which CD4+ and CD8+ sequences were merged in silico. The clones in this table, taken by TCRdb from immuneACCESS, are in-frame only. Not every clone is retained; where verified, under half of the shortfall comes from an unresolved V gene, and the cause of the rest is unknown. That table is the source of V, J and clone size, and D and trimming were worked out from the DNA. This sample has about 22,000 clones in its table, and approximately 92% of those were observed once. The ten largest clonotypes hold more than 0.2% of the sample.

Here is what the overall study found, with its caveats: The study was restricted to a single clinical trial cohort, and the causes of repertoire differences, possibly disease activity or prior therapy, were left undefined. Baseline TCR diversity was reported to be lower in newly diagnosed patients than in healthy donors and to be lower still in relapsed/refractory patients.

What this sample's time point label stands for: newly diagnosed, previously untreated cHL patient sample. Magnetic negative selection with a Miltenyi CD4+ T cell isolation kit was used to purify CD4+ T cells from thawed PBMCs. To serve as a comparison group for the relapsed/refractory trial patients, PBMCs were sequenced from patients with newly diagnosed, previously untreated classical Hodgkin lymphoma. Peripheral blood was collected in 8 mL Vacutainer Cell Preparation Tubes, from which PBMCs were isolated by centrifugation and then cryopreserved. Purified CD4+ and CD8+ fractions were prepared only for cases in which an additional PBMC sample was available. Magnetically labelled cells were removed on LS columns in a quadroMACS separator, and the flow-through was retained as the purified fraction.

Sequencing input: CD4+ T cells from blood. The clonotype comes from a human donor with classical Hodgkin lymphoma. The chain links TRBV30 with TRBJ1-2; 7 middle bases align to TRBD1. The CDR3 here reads CAWDTTGAVTF. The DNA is TGTGCCTGGGATACAACAGGGGCAGTCACCTTC.